The rows below give T cell receptor beta chains drawn from one sample of a study of T cell responses to AZD1222 COVID-19 vaccine. The protocol was immunoSEQ multiplex PCR, while the TCRdb copy is restricted to in-frame clones and leaves out a portion. This sample has over 150,000 clones; more than 80% occur once, and the top ten carry 6.9%. Sequencing used peripheral blood, obtained on day 0 of AZD1222 vaccination. These receptors originate from an adult in good health. CDR3s include the opening cysteine and the closing phenylalanine or tryptophan. Each record gives: D gene, V gene, clone size, J gene, CDR3 DNA, CDR3 protein. The D gene is left open where the match is weak. Some rows have no size entry. The others give once, few or many, or a class for an expanded clone.

NA	TRBV7-8	NA	TRBJ2-5	TGTGCCAGCAGCTCCGGGGCTCAAGAGACCCAGTACTTC	CASSSGAQETQYF
NA	TRBV5-1	NA	TRBJ1-5	TGCGCCAGCAGCTTGACGGAGGCCACCAATCAGCCCCAGCATTTT	CASSLTEATNQPQHF
NA	TRBV24-1	NA	TRBJ2-5	TGTGCCACCAGTTCTCATTCGGGGGCAGAGACCCAGTACTTC	CATSSHSGAETQYF
NA	TRBV5-1	NA	TRBJ2-3	TGCGCCAGCAGCGCGGGAAGGGGCACAGATACGCAGTATTTT	CASSAGRGTDTQYF
NA	TRBV19	NA	TRBJ1-2	TGTGCCAGTACACACGACAGTCCCTATGGCTACACCTTC	CASTHDSPYGYTF
NA	TRBV6-5	once	TRBJ1-6	TGTGCCAGCAGCGGACCGAGCTCCTATAATTCACCCCTCCACTTT	CASSGPSSYNSPLHF
NA	TRBV6-1	NA	TRBJ2-5	TGTGCCAGCAGTGAATTACTAACAACAGAAGAGACCCAGTACTTC	CASSELLTTEETQYF
NA	TRBV4-2	NA	TRBJ1-1	TGTGCCAGCAGCCAAGCGGCGACAGACGGCACTGAAGCTTTCTTT	CASSQAATDGTEAFF
TRBD1	TRBV6-5	NA	TRBJ2-7	TGTGCCAGCAGAACAGGGGAACACGAGCAGTACTTC	CASRTGEHEQYF
NA	TRBV4-3	once	TRBJ1-1	TGCGCCAGCAGCCAAGTTGAACACACTGAAGCTTTCTTT	CASSQVEHTEAFF
NA	TRBV7-9	NA	TRBJ1-2	TGTGCCAGCAGCCCCCAGGGGTGGATTCCTGGCTCAGACACCTTC	CASSPQGWIPGSDTF
TRBD2	TRBV7-2	NA	TRBJ2-3	TGTGCCAGCAGCTTAGCCAGTAGCGGGATCACAGATACGCAGTATTTT	CASSLASSGITDTQYF
NA	TRBV5-1	once	TRBJ1-4	TGCGCCAGCAGCTTGGGGACGGGGGAGGAAAAACTGTTTTTT	CASSLGTGEEKLFF
NA	TRBV12-3/TRBV12-4	NA	TRBJ2-2	TGTGCCAGCAGTTTAATGACGTCCGGGGAGCTGTTTTTT	CASSLMTSGELFF
TRBD1	TRBV20-1	NA	TRBJ2-4	TGCAGTGCTAGGACAGGGCACATTCAGTACTTC	CSARTGHIQYF
NA	TRBV12-3/TRBV12-4	once	TRBJ1-5	TGTGCCAGCACCCTTCATAGCAATCAGCCCCAGCATTTT	CASTLHSNQPQHF
NA	TRBV9	NA	TRBJ2-5	TGTGCCAGCAGCCCTTCGCCCGGGGGGCCGAGTTTGGAGACCCAGTACTTC	CASSPSPGGPSLETQYF
TRBD1	TRBV9	few	TRBJ1-4	TGTGCCAGCAGACCCGGGACAGGGTCGGCTAATGAAAAACTGTTTTTT	CASRPGTGSANEKLFF
NA	TRBV5-8	NA	TRBJ2-1	TGTGCCAGCAGCTTACGGACTGGCCACAATGAGCAGTTCTTC	CASSLRTGHNEQFF
NA	TRBV6-5	NA	TRBJ1-5	TGTGCCAGCAGTTACGTCCAGGGTGATCAGCCCCAGCATTTT	CASSYVQGDQPQHF
TRBD1	TRBV6-5	NA	TRBJ2-7	TGTGCCAGCAGTTACTCGGGACAGTACGAGCAGTACTTC	CASSYSGQYEQYF
TRBD1	TRBV6-2/TRBV6-3	NA	TRBJ1-5	TGTGCCAGCAGTAATGAATACAGGGGAGACAATCAGCCCCAGCATTTT	CASSNEYRGDNQPQHF
NA	TRBV5-1	NA	TRBJ1-3	TGCGCCAGCAGCTCCGTAGGAGGTGTCAACTCTGGAAACACCATATATTTT	CASSSVGGVNSGNTIYF
TRBD1	TRBV9	NA	TRBJ1-5	TGTGCCAGCAGCAGGGGACAGGCCTATAGCAATCAGCCCCAGCATTTT	CASSRGQAYSNQPQHF
TRBD1	TRBV11-2	NA	TRBJ2-1	TGTGCAACCACACAGGGGGGAGACAATGAGCAGTTCTTC	CATTQGGDNEQFF
NA	TRBV3-1/TRBV3-2	once	TRBJ2-2	TGTGCCAGCAGCCTAAAGAACACCGGGGAGCTGTTTTTT	CASSLKNTGELFF
NA	TRBV10-3	NA	TRBJ1-2	TGTGCCATCAGCCAGGGGCCCGATGGCTACACCTTC	CAISQGPDGYTF
TRBD2	TRBV30	NA	TRBJ2-2	TGTGCCTGGAGTGGGGGACTAGCGAGGGCCGGGGAGCTGTTTTTT	CAWSGGLARAGELFF
NA	TRBV4-3	NA	TRBJ2-2	TGCGCCAGCAGCCAAGAGTCCGGGGAGCTGTTTTTT	CASSQESGELFF
TRBD2	TRBV7-9	NA	TRBJ2-7	TGTGCCAGCAGGCGGGGGGCTCCAGACGAGCAGTACTTC	CASRRGAPDEQYF
NA	TRBV19	NA	TRBJ2-2	TGTGCCAGTAGTATAGTTGAGGGAATTGACGGGGAGCTGTTTTTT	CASSIVEGIDGELFF
NA	TRBV7-9	NA	TRBJ1-5	TGTGCCAGCAGCTTCGGACAGTTCGGTCAGCCCCAGCATTTT	CASSFGQFGQPQHF
NA	TRBV7-2	once	TRBJ1-6	TGTGCCAGCAGCTTTGGCCGGGGGAGCTCCTATAATTCACCCCTCCACTTT	CASSFGRGSSYNSPLHF
NA	TRBV4-2	NA	TRBJ2-1	TGTGCCAGCAGCCGAGGGCCGGGGGCCGGTGAGCAGTTCTTC	CASSRGPGAGEQFF
NA	TRBV6-1	NA	TRBJ2-2	TGTGCCAGCAGTGAAGCGGACAGAATCACCGGGGAGCTGTTTTTT	CASSEADRITGELFF
NA	TRBV29-1	NA	TRBJ2-7	TGCAGCGTTGAAGTCGTGAGGGGCGAGCAGTACTTC	CSVEVVRGEQYF
NA	TRBV5-1	NA	TRBJ1-1	TGCGCCAGCAGCTCGACAGCGAACACTGAAGCTTTCTTT	CASSSTANTEAFF
NA	TRBV18	NA	TRBJ1-4	TGTGCCAGCTCACCAATTGGGGCCGATAATGAAAAACTGTTTTTT	CASSPIGADNEKLFF
NA	TRBV9	NA	TRBJ2-1	TGTGCCAGCAGCCACGGCCGGGCAGGTAACTACAATGAGCAGTTCTTC	CASSHGRAGNYNEQFF
TRBD1	TRBV19	few	TRBJ1-3	TGTGCCAGTTGCAGGACAGGGGGAAACACCATATATTTT	CASCRTGGNTIYF
NA	TRBV7-2	NA	TRBJ2-5	TGTGCCAGCAGCCCAGGGATCCTAGTTCAAGAGACCCAGTACTTC	CASSPGILVQETQYF
TRBD1	TRBV4-1	NA	TRBJ2-7	TGCGCCAGCAGCCGTGGGACAGGGGGCTACGAGCAGTACTTC	CASSRGTGGYEQYF
NA	TRBV5-4	NA	TRBJ1-2	TGTGCCAGCAGCTTCGTGCCCTTAGCTAACTATGGCTACACCTTC	CASSFVPLANYGYTF
NA	TRBV7-2	NA	TRBJ1-2	TGTGCCAGCAGCTCGCCGGGTGGAGGGTCTGGATCCTATGGCTACACCTTC	CASSSPGGGSGSYGYTF
NA	TRBV5-1	few	TRBJ1-6	TGCGCCAGCAGCGGGACGGGTTCGAGGAATTCACCCCTCCACTTT	CASSGTGSRNSPLHF
TRBD1	TRBV10-2	NA	TRBJ1-2	TGCGCCAGCGGTGGACAGGGGTTAGGCTACACCTTC	CASGGQGLGYTF
NA	TRBV4-3	NA	TRBJ2-1	TGCGCCAGCAGCCAACTTATCACGGGTTACAATGAGCAGTTCTTC	CASSQLITGYNEQFF
NA	TRBV9	NA	TRBJ2-3	TGTGCCAGCAGCGAAGAAAAAACTAGCACAGATACGCAGTATTTT	CASSEEKTSTDTQYF
NA	TRBV6-5	NA	TRBJ1-4	TGTGCCAGCAGGACTGGTGAAAAACTGTTTTTT	CASRTGEKLFF
TRBD1	TRBV6-1	NA	TRBJ2-7	TGTGCCAGCAGTGAGTGGGACAGGGACTACGAGCAGTACTTC	CASSEWDRDYEQYF
NA	TRBV6-5	once	TRBJ1-2	TGTGCCAGCAGTTACACGGCGGCAGGCAACTATGGCTACACCTTC	CASSYTAAGNYGYTF
NA	TRBV30	NA	TRBJ1-5	TGTGCCTGGAGTCCGAATGGACAGCTAAATCAGCCCCAGCATTTT	CAWSPNGQLNQPQHF
TRBD2	TRBV3-1/TRBV3-2	NA	TRBJ2-5	TGTGCCAGCAGCCCAGGGACTAGCGGGGGAGAGACCCAGTACTTC	CASSPGTSGGETQYF
TRBD1	TRBV7-9	NA	TRBJ1-2	TGTGCCAGCAGCTCAATTGACAGGGACGGCTACACCTTC	CASSSIDRDGYTF